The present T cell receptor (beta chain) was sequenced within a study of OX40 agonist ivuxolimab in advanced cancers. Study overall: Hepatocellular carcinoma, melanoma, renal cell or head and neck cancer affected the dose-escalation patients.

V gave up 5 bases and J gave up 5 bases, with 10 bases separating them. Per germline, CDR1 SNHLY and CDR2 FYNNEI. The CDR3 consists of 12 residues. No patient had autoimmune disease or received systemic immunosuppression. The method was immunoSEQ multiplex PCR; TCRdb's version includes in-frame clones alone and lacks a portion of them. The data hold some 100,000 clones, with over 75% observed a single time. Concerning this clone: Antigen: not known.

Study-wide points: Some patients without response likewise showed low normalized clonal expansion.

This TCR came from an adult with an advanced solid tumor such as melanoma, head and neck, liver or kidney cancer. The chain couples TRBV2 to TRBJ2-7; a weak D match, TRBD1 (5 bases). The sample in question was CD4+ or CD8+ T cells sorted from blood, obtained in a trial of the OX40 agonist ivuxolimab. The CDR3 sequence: CASSQTRDEQYF. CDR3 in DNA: TGTGCCAGCAGTCAGACCAGGGACGAGCAGTACTTC.